This T cell receptor beta chain was sequenced for a study of CD8 T cells in ankylosing spondylitis. This clonotype was detected ten times or more. No antigen is known for it. Library preparation for TCR beta used quantitative 5'-RACE with molecular barcodes. MiXCR, applied by TCRdb to the 5' RACE reads, yields one record per CDR3 protein. The profile covers about 240,000 distinct CDR3 sequences, with under 12% appearing a single time and less than 3% taken by the ten largest. This CDR3 is 11 amino acids long. Germline values: CDR1 SQVTM, CDR2 ANQGSEA. Whole-study findings and limits: Clones tied to disease were said to be significantly enriched in matched ankylosing spondylitis synovial fluid. Within ankylosing spondylitis blood, a TCR beta motif made up of seven to nine highly homologous variants appeared to be characteristic.

The sample was blood, either unsorted or a sorted T cell fraction (not recorded which). The receptor was isolated from a male donor with ankylosing spondylitis or in good health (not recorded which). This chain links TRBV29-1 with TRBJ1-1; 8 nucleotides line up with TRBD1. The CDR3 loop reads CSGTGNTEAFF. CDR3 nucleotides: TGCAGTGGGACAGGGAACACTGAAGCTTTCTTT.